The 28 T cell receptor beta chains below all came from one sample that was sequenced in a study of blood T cell repertoires in COVID-19. Clones were sequenced by immunoSEQ multiplex PCR, and TCRdb holds only the in-frame ones, with some missing. The sample contains about 34,000 clones, over 90% of which appear only once. The sequencing input was peripheral blood. These receptors were obtained from a human donor in a cohort sampled during active COVID-19.

J is TRBJ2-1 and V is TRBV27, with a weak D call TRBD1 (6 bases). Germline CDR1 and CDR2: MNHEY and SMNVEV (reference sequence). The CDR3 is 15 amino acids. The V and J ends lost 2 bases and 8 bases respectively, with 16 bases between them. CDR3 in amino acids: CASSLGGLSTDEQFF. CDR3 nucleotides: TGTGCCAGCAGTTTAGGGGGCCTCTCGACCGATGAGCAGTTCTTC.

V and J are TRBV28 and TRBJ1-6; weak D call: TRBD1 (5 bases). Trimming removed 5 bases at V and 7 bases at J, with 18 bases between. The CDR3 consists of 16 residues. CDR1 is MDHEN, CDR2 SYDVKM, per germline. The CDR3 loop reads CASSPGSFDSNSPLHF. The CDR3 DNA reads TGTGCCAGCAGTCCCGGGTCTTTCGACAGCAATTCACCCCTCCACTTT.

The V call is TRBV5-1, the J call TRBJ1-2; possibly TRBD1 for D (6 bases). V was shortened by 3 bases and J by 1 base, with 22 bases between the two germline ends. CDR1 and CDR2 (germline): SGHRS, YFSETQ. The CDR3 totals 18 residues. CDR3 sequence: CASSSRRTAQASNYGYTF. The CDR3 bases are TGCGCCAGCAGCTCACGACGGACAGCCCAAGCAAGTAACTATGGCTACACCTTC.

This chain joins TRBV28 and TRBJ2-2, with 7 bases matching TRBD1. The trim removed 5 bases at V and 3 bases at J, leaving 9 bases unmatched. The CDR3 is 16 residues long. Per germline, CDR1 MDHEN and CDR2 SYDVKM. This CDR3 is CASSPGDSRDTGELFF. DNA of the CDR3: TGTGCCAGCAGTCCCGGGGACAGCCGCGACACCGGGGAGCTGTTTTTT.

This chain links TRBV18 with TRBJ2-7; D unresolved. CDR1 and CDR2 from the germline V gene are KGHSH and LQKENI. The V gene lost 5 bases and the J gene lost 0 bases, with 11 bases spanning the gap. The CDR3 covers 14 residues. The CDR3 is CASSFSTGSYEQYF. For the CDR3, the DNA is TGTGCCAGCTCATTTTCGACGGGCTCCTACGAGCAGTACTTC.

The chain has TRBV5-1 and TRBJ1-4, with TRBD1 as a possible D gene (6 bases). Germline V gene sequence: CDR1 SGHRS, CDR2 YFSETQ. V was pared by 1 base and J by 7 bases, with 11 bases between. The length of the CDR3 is 14 residues. In DNA form, the CDR3 reads TGCGCCAGCAGCTTGATGGGGGCGCTTGAAAAACTGTTTTTT. It is translated as CASSLMGALEKLFF.

V usage is TRBV12-5 and J usage is TRBJ2-2; the match to TRBD1 covers 11 bases. The ends lost 1 base at V and 3 bases at J; junction bases unmatched: 19. Per the germline V gene, CDR1 is LGHNT and CDR2 is FRNRAP. CDR3 length: 22 residues. CDR3 coding DNA: TGTGCTAGTGGTTTGGGTACCGAACTCTTAGCGGGACAGGGGGGATACACCGGGGAGCTGTTTTTT. It yields the protein CASGLGTELLAGQGGYTGELFF.

The chain recombines TRBV11-2 with TRBJ2-1, with D possibly being TRBD1 (6 bases). Trimming shortened V by 5 bases and J by 1 base, and 15 bases separated the two germline ends. The CDR3 consists of 16 residues. Germline-derived CDR1 and CDR2 are SGHAT and FQNNGV. CDR3 DNA: TGTGCCAGCAGCGGTGGGGGAAGGGGGTCCTACAATGAGCAGTTCTTC. Protein sequence: CASSGGGRGSYNEQFF.

V and J are TRBV4-1 and TRBJ2-7; 8 positions agree with TRBD2. J was trimmed by 0 bases and V by 2 bases; bases with no gene match: 6. Germline V gives CDR1 MGHRA, CDR2 YSYEKL. The CDR3 runs to 16 residues. The CDR3 DNA is TGCGCCAGCAGCCAACCACTAGCGGCAAGCTCCTACGAGCAGTACTTC. Protein sequence: CASSQPLAASSYEQYF.

The DNA of the CDR3 is TGTGCCAGCAGTGTATATTCAGGTCGAGAGGGGGAGCTGTTTTTT. It yields the protein CASSVYSGREGELFF. This chain connects TRBV2 to TRBJ2-2, with no clear D. The CDR3 runs 15 residues. V was cut by 4 bases and J by 8 bases, with 17 bases left in between. Germline loops: CDR1 SNHLY, CDR2 FYNNEI.

V gene TRBV10-3 combines with J gene TRBJ2-5, with 8 bases lining up with TRBD1. The CDR3 sequence is 13 residues long. Germline CDR1 reads ENHRY; CDR2 reads SYGVKD. Germline trimming cut 10 bases from V and 3 bases from J; bases unmatched to any gene: 7. The CDR3 loop is CATLQDREETQYF. DNA of the CDR3: TGTGCCACCCTCCAGGACAGGGAAGAGACCCAGTACTTC.

The V call is TRBV5-6, the J call TRBJ1-2, with TRBD1 as a possible D gene (6 bases). V was clipped by 3 bases and J by 7 bases, with 19 bases between them. CDR3 length: 15 amino acids. Per the germline V gene, CDR1 is SGHDT and CDR2 is YYEEEE. For the CDR3, the DNA is TGTGCCAGCAGCTCCGGGGGGCAGGGCGCAGGTGGCTACACCTTC. Encoded protein: CASSSGGQGAGGYTF.

The CDR3 sequence is CATGTSGANEQFF. Written as DNA, the CDR3 is TGTGCCACTGGGACTAGCGGGGCTAATGAGCAGTTCTTC. The chain has TRBV24-1 and TRBJ2-1; 13 bases align to TRBD2. Looked up from germline, CDR1 is KGHDR and CDR2 is SFDVKD. The CDR3 extends over 13 amino acids. The ends lost 10 bases at V and 7 bases at J; junction bases unmatched: 3.

As regards this clone: At one end, the junction sequence differs from germline, possibly due to a read error. The chain recombines TRBV3-1 (or the pseudogene TRBV3-2) with TRBJ1-1; no clear D gene. This CDR3 region has 15 residues. CDR1 LGHDT and CDR2 YNNKEL come from the germline V gene (reference sequence). The CDR3 DNA follows: TGTGCCAGCAGCCAAGCCAACCTAGCGGGAATCTCCTTCCACTTC. This codes for CASSQANLAGISFHF.

This sequence joins TRBV4-1 and TRBJ2-5, with 8 bases identical to TRBD1. CDR3 length: 16 residues. The V and J ends lost 4 bases and 5 bases, in that order; junction bases with no gene match: 12. CDR1 and CDR2 (germline): MGHRA, YSYEKL. DNA of the CDR3: TGCGCCAGCAGCCGGGGCGCAGGGGGCACCGGGGAGACCCAGTACTTC. This codes for CASSRGAGGTGETQYF.

This chain joins TRBV19 and TRBJ1-5; D call uncertain. The V end was cut by 4 bases, the J end by 0 bases, with 13 bases between. The CDR3 spans 16 residues. Germline CDR1 and CDR2: LNHDA and SQIVND (reference sequence). This chain's CDR3 is CASSTTRVYSNQPQHF. The CDR3 region has the DNA TGTGCCAGTAGTACGACTAGAGTTTATAGCAATCAGCCCCAGCATTTT.

The chain uses TRBV30 and TRBJ1-4; 12 positions agree with TRBD1. V was pared by 6 bases and J by 8 bases, with 4 bases of the junction left unmatched. Germline CDR1 reads GTSNPN; CDR2 reads SVGIG (reference sequence). The CDR3 is 13 residues long. This chain's CDR3 is CACRDRGREKLFF. CDR3 nucleotide sequence: TGTGCCTGCCGGGACAGGGGGCGAGAAAAACTGTTTTTT.

V is TRBV11-2 and J is TRBJ1-1, with TRBD1 matching 9 bases. Trimming at V came to 5 bases and at J to 4 bases, leaving 17 bases not matched to a gene. CDR3 length: 18 amino acids. Looked up from germline, CDR1 is SGHAT and CDR2 is FQNNGV. The CDR3 loop is CASSGTGGRRGGVTEAFF. The CDR3 DNA is TGTGCCAGCAGCGGCACAGGGGGCAGGAGGGGAGGGGTCACTGAAGCTTTCTTT.

The rearrangement joins TRBV21-1 to TRBJ1-1; no DNA check was done on the table's D call, TRBD1. TRBV21-1 is designated a pseudogene. CDR3 length: 18 amino acids. CDR3 sequence reads: CASSPCLPRQSMNTEAFF. DNA for the CDR3: TGTGCCAGCAGCCCCTGTCTCCCCCGACAGAGCATGAACACTGAAGCTTTCTTT.

The V and J genes are TRBV3-1 (or the pseudogene TRBV3-2) and TRBJ1-5, with D perhaps TRBD1 (5 bases). From germline, CDR1 is LGHDT and CDR2 YNNKEL (reference sequence). CDR3 length equals 15 residues. V dropped 0 bases and J dropped 4 bases, with 10 bases sitting between them. CDR3 region: CASSQDYRTNQPQHF. CDR3 in DNA: TGTGCCAGCAGCCAAGATTACAGGACAAATCAGCCCCAGCATTTT.

The genes are TRBV24-1 and TRBJ2-1, with TRBD2 matching over 9 bases. Germline CDR1 and CDR2: KGHDR and SFDVKD. The CDR3 runs 21 residues. With 3 bases clipped from V and 2 bases from J, the junction kept 19 bases outside the gene matches. The CDR3 here is CATSDPQRRRGGRSAYNEQFF. The CDR3, as DNA: TGTGCCACCAGTGATCCCCAACGGAGGCGGGGGGGCCGGAGCGCCTACAATGAGCAGTTCTTC.

V usage is TRBV9 and J usage is TRBJ2-3; D is ambiguous. V was cut by 3 bases and J by 0 bases, with 5 bases left in between. CDR1 and CDR2 from the germline V gene are SGDLS and YYNGEE. CDR3 length: 13 amino acids. The CDR3, as DNA: TGTGCCAGCAGCGCTAAGAGCACAGATACGCAGTATTTT. Encoded protein: CASSAKSTDTQYF.

This clone appeared once. The chain is built from TRBV4-1 and TRBJ2-7; 7 bases agree with TRBD1. V gave up 4 bases and J gave up 0 bases; unmatched junction bases: 15. The CDR3 spans 18 residues. Looked up from germline, CDR1 is MGHRA and CDR2 is YSYEKL. CDR3 amino acids: CASSLARDLRDSSYEQYF. Here the CDR3 DNA reads TGCGCCAGCAGCCTCGCCAGGGATCTACGGGACAGCTCCTACGAGCAGTACTTC.

The rearrangement joins TRBV30 to TRBJ1-2; D not resolved. Trimming shortened V by 0 bases and J by 7 bases, and 12 bases separated the two germline ends. CDR1 GTSNPN and CDR2 SVGIG come from the germline V gene (reference sequence). The CDR3 spans 13 residues. The CDR3 here is CAWSVGTVGGYTF. DNA for the CDR3: TGTGCCTGGAGTGTCGGCACAGTGGGTGGCTACACCTTC. The full variable domain, rest sourced from reference TRBV30 and TRBJ1-2, is SQTIHQWPATLVQPVGSPLSLECTVEGTSNPNLYWYRQAAGRGLQLLFYSVGIGQISSEVPQNLSASRPQDRQFILSSKKLLLSDSGFYLCAWSVGTVGGYTFGSGTRLTVV.

This chain uses TRBV30 with TRBJ2-5, with 12 bases matching TRBD2. The CDR3 contains 14 residues. Germline CDR1 is GTSNPN and CDR2 is SVGIG (reference sequence). With V trimmed by 0 bases and J by 5 bases, 1 base remained unmatched. The CDR3 DNA follows: TGTGCCTGGAGTGTACTAGCGGGGGGCGAGACCCAGTACTTC. This sequence encodes CAWSVLAGGETQYF. Drawing the rest from reference TRBV30 and TRBJ2-5, the complete variable domain is SQTIHQWPATLVQPVGSPLSLECTVEGTSNPNLYWYRQAAGRGLQLLFYSVGIGQISSEVPQNLSASRPQDRQFILSSKKLLLSDSGFYLCAWSVLAGGETQYFGPGTRLLVL.

The chain recombines TRBV30 with TRBJ1-6, with D unresolved. The V end lost 0 bases, the J end lost 10 bases, and 10 bases lay between the germline ends. In germline, CDR1 is GTSNPN, CDR2 SVGIG (reference sequence). There are 13 residues in the CDR3. CDR3 sequence reads: CAWSVREGSPLHF. The DNA for the CDR3 is TGTGCCTGGAGTGTACGAGAGGGCTCACCCCTCCACTTT.

The chain joins TRBV30 to TRBJ1-1; no clear D. Germline CDR1 and CDR2: GTSNPN and SVGIG (reference sequence). V lost 2 bases, J lost 1 base, and 8 bases lay in between. This CDR3 spans 13 amino acids. The CDR3, as DNA: TGTGCCTGGAGTTTGGGAGGGAACACTGAAGCTTTCTTT. Translation gives CAWSLGGNTEAFF. Using reference TRBV30 and TRBJ1-1 for the parts outside the CDR3, the full variable domain is SQTIHQWPATLVQPVGSPLSLECTVEGTSNPNLYWYRQAAGRGLQLLFYSVGIGQISSEVPQNLSASRPQDRQFILSSKKLLLSDSGFYLCAWSLGGNTEAFFGQGTRLTVV.

This CDR3 is CASSFVQGQPGYTF. The CDR3 coding sequence is TGTGCCAGCAGCTTCGTACAGGGTCAACCTGGCTACACCTTC. This chain connects TRBV7-9 to TRBJ1-2, with D perhaps matching TRBD1 (6 bases). CDR1 and CDR2 from the germline V gene are SEHNR and FQNEAQ (reference sequence). The CDR3 extends over 14 amino acids. V gave up 3 bases and J gave up 7 bases, with 15 bases separating them. Full variable domain (outside the CDR3, taken from reference TRBV7-9 and TRBJ1-2): DTGVSQNPRHKITKRGQNVTFRCDPISEHNRLYWYRQTLGQGPEFLTYFQNEAQLEKSRLLSDRFSAERPKGSFSTLEIQRTEQGDSAMYLCASSFVQGQPGYTFGSGTRLTVV.